This T cell receptor beta chain was identified during a study of CD8+ T cells in alopecia areata. Sequencing templates came from extracted RNA that was reverse transcribed into cDNA. Method: immunoSEQ multiplex PCR; TCRdb's copy keeps in-frame clones and lacks some. The sample yields 110,000 or so clones, approximately 60% seen once. The V gene end was trimmed by 1 base and the J gene end by 0 bases; junction bases not matched to a gene: 3. The CDR3 spans 17 residues. Germline V gene data show CDR1 as SEHNR and CDR2 as FQNEAQ (reference sequence). A remark on this clone: The target antigen is unknown.

A FACSAria was used to sort CD4+ and CD8+ T cells. These cells came from PBMCs. Study observations and caveats: Scalp samples also contribute reads from the resident alphabeta T cells found in normal skin.

The V gene is TRBV7-9, the J gene TRBJ2-1; the match to TRBD2 covers 10 bases. The sequence was collected from a human donor in good health. Source material: CD8+ T cells sorted from blood. CDR3 loop: CASSLGVAGGSYNEQFF. The CDR3 DNA reads TGTGCCAGCAGCTTAGGGGTAGCGGGGGGCTCCTACAATGAGCAGTTCTTC.